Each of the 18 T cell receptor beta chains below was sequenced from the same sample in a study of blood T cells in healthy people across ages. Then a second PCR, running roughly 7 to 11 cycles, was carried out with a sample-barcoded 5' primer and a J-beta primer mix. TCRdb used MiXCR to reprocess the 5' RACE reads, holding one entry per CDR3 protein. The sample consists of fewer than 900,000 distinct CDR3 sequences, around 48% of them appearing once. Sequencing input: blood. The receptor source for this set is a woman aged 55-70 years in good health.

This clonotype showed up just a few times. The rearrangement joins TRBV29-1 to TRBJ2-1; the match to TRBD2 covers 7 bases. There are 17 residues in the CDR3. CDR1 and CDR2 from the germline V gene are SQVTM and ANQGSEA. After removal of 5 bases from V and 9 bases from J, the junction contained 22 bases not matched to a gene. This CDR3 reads CSVIWPGLAADWGEQFF. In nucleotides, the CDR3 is TGCAGCGTTATTTGGCCGGGGCTAGCGGCGGATTGGGGTGAGCAGTTCTTC.

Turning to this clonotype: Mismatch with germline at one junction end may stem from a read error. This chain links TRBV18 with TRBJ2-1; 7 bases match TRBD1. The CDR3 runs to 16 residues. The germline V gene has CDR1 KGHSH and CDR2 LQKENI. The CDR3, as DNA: TGTGTCAGCTCACCAGCGACAGGGATCCGCTACAATGAGCAGTTCTTC. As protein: CVSSPATGIRYNEQFF.

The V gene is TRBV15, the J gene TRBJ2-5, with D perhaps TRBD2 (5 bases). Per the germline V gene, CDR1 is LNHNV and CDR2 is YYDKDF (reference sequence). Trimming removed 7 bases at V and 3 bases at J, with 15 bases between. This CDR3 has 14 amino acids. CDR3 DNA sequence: TGTGCCACCACGGGAAATGACGCAGAAGAGACCCAGTACTTC. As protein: CATTGNDAEETQYF.

CDR3 residues: CASSGGTGETEAFF. The DNA of the CDR3 is TGCGCCAGCAGCGGCGGGACAGGGGAGACTGAAGCTTTCTTT. The genes are TRBV5-1 and TRBJ1-1, with 10 bases aligning to TRBD1. Germline CDR1 SGHRS, CDR2 YFSETQ. The length of the CDR3 is 14 residues. V gave up 4 bases and J gave up 5 bases; unmatched junction bases: 5.

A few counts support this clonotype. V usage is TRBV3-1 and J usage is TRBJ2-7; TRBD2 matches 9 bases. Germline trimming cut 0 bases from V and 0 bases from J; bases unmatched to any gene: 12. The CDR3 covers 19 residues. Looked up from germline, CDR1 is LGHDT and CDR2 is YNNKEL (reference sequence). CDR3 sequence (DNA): TGTGCCAGCAGCCAAGAAACCGGGACTAGCTCCTCGAGCTCCTACGAGCAGTACTTC. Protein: CASSQETGTSSSSSYEQYF.

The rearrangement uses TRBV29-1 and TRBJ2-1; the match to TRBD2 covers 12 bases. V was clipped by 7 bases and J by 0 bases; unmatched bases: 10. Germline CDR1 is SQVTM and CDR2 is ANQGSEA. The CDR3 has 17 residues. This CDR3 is CSGHQGLAGYSYNEQFF. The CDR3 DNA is TGCAGCGGTCACCAGGGACTAGCGGGTTACTCCTACAATGAGCAGTTCTTC.

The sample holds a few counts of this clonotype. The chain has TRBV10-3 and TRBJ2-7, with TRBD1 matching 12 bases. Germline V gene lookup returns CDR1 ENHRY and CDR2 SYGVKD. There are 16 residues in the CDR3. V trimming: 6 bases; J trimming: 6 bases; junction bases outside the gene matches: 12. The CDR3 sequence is CAISSLTGTGGGEQYF. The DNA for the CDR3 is TGTGCCATCAGCTCTTTAACCGGGACAGGGGGCGGCGAGCAGTACTTC.

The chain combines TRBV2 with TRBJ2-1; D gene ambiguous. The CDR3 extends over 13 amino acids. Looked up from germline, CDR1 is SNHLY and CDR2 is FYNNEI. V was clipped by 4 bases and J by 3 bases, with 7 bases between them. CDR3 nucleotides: TGTGCCAGCAGTGTAAATGTCTACAATGAGCAGTTCTTC. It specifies CASSVNVYNEQFF.

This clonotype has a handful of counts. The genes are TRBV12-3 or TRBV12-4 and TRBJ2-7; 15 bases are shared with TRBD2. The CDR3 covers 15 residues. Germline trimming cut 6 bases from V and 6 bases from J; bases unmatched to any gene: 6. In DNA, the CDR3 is TGTGCCAGCAGGCAACCGGGACTAGCGGGGGGCGAGCAGTACTTC. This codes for CASRQPGLAGGEQYF.

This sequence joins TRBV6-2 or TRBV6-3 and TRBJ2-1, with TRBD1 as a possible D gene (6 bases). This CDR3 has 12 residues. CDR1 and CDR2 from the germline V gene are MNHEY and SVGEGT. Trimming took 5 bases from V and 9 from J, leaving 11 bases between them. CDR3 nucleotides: TGTGCCAGCAGTAATCAGGGGACTGAGCAGTTCTTC. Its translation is CASSNQGTEQFF.

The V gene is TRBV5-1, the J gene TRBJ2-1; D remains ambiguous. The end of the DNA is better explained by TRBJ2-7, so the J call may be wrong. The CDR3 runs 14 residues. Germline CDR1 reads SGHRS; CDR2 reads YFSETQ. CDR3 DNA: TGCGCCAGCAGCTTGGACAGTACCTACAATGAGCAGTACTTC. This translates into CASSLDSTYNEQYF.

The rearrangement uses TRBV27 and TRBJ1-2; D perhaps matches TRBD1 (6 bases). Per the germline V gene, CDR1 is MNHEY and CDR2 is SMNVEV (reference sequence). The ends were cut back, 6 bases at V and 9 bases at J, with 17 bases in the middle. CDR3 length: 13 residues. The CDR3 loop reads CASRRQALGSYTF. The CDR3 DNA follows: TGTGCCAGCAGGCGACAGGCGCTGGGAAGCTACACCTTC.

The CDR3 loop is CASSAADEQFF. The CDR3 region has the DNA TGTGCCAGCAGCGCTGCGGATGAGCAGTTCTTC. This chain uses TRBV9 with TRBJ2-1; D unclear. From germline, CDR1 is SGDLS and CDR2 YYNGEE. The CDR3 is made up of 11 amino acids. The V gene lost 3 bases and the J gene lost 8 bases, with 6 bases spanning the gap.

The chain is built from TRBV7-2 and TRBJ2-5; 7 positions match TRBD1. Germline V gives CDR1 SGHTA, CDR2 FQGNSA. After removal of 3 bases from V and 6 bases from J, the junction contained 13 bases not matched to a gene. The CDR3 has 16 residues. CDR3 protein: CASSFSHLQGSKTQYF. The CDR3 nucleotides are TGTGCCAGCAGCTTCTCTCACCTACAGGGGTCTAAGACCCAGTACTTC. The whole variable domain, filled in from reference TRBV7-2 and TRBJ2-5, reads GAGVSQSPSNKVTEKGKDVELRCDPISGHTALYWYRQSLGQGLEFLIYFQGNSAPDKSGLPSDRFSAERTGGSVSTLTIQRTQQEDSAVYLCASSFSHLQGSKTQYFGPGTRLLVL.

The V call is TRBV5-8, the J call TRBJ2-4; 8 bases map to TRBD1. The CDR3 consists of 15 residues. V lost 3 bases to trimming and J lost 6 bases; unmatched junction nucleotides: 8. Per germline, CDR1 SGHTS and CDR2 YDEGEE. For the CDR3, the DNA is TGTGCCAGCAGCTGGGACGGACAGGGTGGAAACATTCAGTACTTC. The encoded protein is CASSWDGQGGNIQYF.

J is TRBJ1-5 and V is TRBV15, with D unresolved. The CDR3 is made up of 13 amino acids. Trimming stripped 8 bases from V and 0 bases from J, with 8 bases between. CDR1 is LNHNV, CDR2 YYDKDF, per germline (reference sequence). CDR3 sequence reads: CATSGNSNQPQHF. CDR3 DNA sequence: TGTGCCACCTCAGGTAATAGCAATCAGCCCCAGCATTTT.

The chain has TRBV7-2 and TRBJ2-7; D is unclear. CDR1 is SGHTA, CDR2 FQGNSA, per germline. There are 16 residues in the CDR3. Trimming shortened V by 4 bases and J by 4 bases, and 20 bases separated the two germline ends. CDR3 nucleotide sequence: TGTGCCAGCAGCTCCCCTCTAGGCGGAAGTTATTACGAGCAGTACTTC. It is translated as CASSSPLGGSYYEQYF.

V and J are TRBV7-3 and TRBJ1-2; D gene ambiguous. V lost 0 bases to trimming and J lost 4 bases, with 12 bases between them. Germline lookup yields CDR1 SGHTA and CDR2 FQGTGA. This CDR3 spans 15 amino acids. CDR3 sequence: CASSLTGGNSYGYTF. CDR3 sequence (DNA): TGTGCCAGCAGCTTAACGGGCGGGAATTCCTATGGCTACACCTTC.